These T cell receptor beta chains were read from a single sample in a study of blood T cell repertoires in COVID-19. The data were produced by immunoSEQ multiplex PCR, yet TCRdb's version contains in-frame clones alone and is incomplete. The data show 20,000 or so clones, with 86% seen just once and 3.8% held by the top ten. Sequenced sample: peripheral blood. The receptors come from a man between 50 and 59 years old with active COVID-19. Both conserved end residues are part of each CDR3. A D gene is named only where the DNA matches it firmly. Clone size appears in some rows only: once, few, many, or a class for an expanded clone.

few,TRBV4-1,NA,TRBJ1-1,CASSHLMAGVWAFF,TGCGCCAGCAGCCATCTCATGGCGGGGGTCTGGGCTTTCTTT
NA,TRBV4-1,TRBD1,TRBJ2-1,CASRRLTGGRNNEQFF,TGCGCCAGCAGACGACTGACAGGGGGCCGTAACAATGAGCAGTTCTTC
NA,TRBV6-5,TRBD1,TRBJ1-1,CASRTGTGRNTEAFF,TGTGCCAGCAGGACCGGGACAGGCAGGAACACTGAAGCTTTCTTT
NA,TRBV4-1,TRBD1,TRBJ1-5,CASSQTTGDNQPQHF,TGCGCCAGCAGCCAAACCACAGGGGACAATCAGCCCCAGCATTTT
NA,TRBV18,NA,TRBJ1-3,CASSRGQTEGNTIYF,TGTGCCAGCTCACGAGGACAGACCGAGGGGAACACCATATATTTT
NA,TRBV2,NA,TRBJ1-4,CASSGGQGDEKLFF,TGTGCCAGCAGTGGGGGTCAAGGGGATGAAAAACTGTTTTTT
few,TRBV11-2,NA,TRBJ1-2,CASSPWAEGGYTF,TGTGCCAGCAGCCCCTGGGCGGAGGGTGGCTACACCTTC
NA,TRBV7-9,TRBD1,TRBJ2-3,CASSEGRGPDTQYF,TGTGCCAGCAGTGAAGGCAGGGGGCCAGATACGCAGTATTTT
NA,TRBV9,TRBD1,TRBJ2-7,CASSPGQGVLNPSSYEQYF,TGTGCCAGCAGCCCGGGACAGGGGGTCCTCAACCCTAGCTCCTACGAGCAGTACTTC
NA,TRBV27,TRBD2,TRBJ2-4,CASSTLAARKNIQYF,TGTGCCAGCAGCACCCTAGCGGCCAGGAAAAACATTCAGTACTTC
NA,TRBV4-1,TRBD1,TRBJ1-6,CASSQTGFSPLHF,TGCGCCAGCAGCCAGACAGGGTTTTCACCCCTCCACTTT
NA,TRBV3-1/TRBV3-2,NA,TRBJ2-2,CASSPYRNTGELFF,TGTGCCAGCAGCCCATACAGGAACACCGGGGAGCTGTTTTTT
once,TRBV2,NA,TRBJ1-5,CASSGDRSNQPQHF,TGTGCCAGCAGCGGCGACAGAAGCAATCAGCCCCAGCATTTT
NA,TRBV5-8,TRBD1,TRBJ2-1,CASFEGQGNNEQFF,TGTGCCAGCTTTGAGGGACAGGGAAACAATGAGCAGTTCTTC
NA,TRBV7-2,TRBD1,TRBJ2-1,CASSLESQGAYNEQFF,TGTGCCAGCAGCTTGGAGTCCCAGGGGGCCTACAATGAGCAGTTCTTC
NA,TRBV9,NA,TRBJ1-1,CASGGTNTEAFF,TGTGCCAGCGGGGGGACGAACACTGAAGCTTTCTTT
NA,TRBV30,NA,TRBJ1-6,CAWSAAGPIRSPLHF,TGTGCCTGGAGTGCGGCAGGCCCGATCAGATCACCCCTCCACTTT
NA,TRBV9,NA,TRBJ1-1,CASSVDLRPTQNTEAFF,TGTGCCAGCAGCGTAGATCTGAGGCCGACTCAGAACACTGAAGCTTTCTTT
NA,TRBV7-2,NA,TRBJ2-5,CASSPADFRETQYF,TGTGCCAGCAGCCCGGCGGACTTCAGGGAGACCCAGTACTTC
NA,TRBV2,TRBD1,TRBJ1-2,CASISQGGPYGYTF,TGTGCCAGCATCTCCCAAGGGGGCCCGTATGGCTACACCTTC
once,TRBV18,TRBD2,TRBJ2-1,CASSASSGGASNEQFF,TGTGCCAGCTCAGCATCTAGCGGGGGGGCCTCAAATGAGCAGTTCTTC
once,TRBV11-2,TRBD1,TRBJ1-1,CASSPRGQGNTEAFF,TGTGCCAGCAGCCCCCGGGGACAGGGGAACACTGAAGCTTTCTTT
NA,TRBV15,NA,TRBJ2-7,CATSIGDGVYEQYF,TGTGCCACCAGCATCGGGGATGGGGTCTACGAGCAGTACTTC
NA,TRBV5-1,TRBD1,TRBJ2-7,CASSLAWSGQGRTYEQYF,TGCGCCAGCAGCTTGGCTTGGTCGGGACAGGGGAGGACCTACGAGCAGTACTTC
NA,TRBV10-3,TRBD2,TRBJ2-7,CAIGGLASDEQYF,TGTGCCATCGGGGGACTAGCGTCCGACGAGCAGTACTTC
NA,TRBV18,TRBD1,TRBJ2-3,CASSPKGTVTDTQYF,TGTGCCAGCTCACCAAAGGGGACAGTCACAGATACGCAGTATTTT
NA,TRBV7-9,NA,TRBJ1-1,CASSATRGGDTEAFF,TGTGCCAGCAGCGCTACGAGAGGGGGGGACACTGAAGCTTTCTTT
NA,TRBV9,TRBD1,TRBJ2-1,CASSENRGEQFF,TGTGCCAGCAGCGAGAACAGGGGGGAGCAGTTCTTC
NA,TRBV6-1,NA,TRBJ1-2,CASSEAQGLRFYGYTF,TGTGCCAGCAGTGAAGCTCAAGGACTGAGATTCTATGGCTACACCTTC
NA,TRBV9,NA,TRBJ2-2,CASSVRPSGTGELFF,TGTGCCAGCAGCGTAAGGCCCTCGGGGACCGGGGAGCTGTTTTTT
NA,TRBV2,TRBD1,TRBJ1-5,CASKGQGSDQPQHF,TGTGCCAGCAAGGGACAGGGTTCCGATCAGCCCCAGCATTTT
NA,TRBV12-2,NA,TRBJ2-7,CASRLRGGSSYEQYF,TGTGCAAGTCGCTTAAGAGGGGGCTCCTCCTACGAGCAGTACTTC
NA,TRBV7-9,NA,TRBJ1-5,CASSPLSNQPQHF,TGTGCCAGCAGCCCTTTGAGCAATCAGCCCCAGCATTTT
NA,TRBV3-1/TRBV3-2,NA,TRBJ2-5,CASSQDPDRPETQYF,TGTGCCAGCAGCCAAGATCCTGACAGGCCTGAGACCCAGTACTTC
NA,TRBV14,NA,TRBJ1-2,CASSQGRVRSAGYTF,TGTGCCAGCAGCCAAGGGAGAGTCCGGTCTGCCGGCTACACCTTC
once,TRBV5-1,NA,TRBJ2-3,CASSSNRPQSLYTQYF,TGCGCCAGCAGCTCGAACAGACCACAATCTCTTTATACGCAGTATTTT
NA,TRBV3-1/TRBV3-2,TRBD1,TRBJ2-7,CASSPTGRAGARYEQYF,TGTGCCAGCAGCCCGACAGGGCGGGCGGGCGCCCGTTACGAGCAGTACTTC
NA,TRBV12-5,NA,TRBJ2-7,CASGLGGSEQYF,TGTGCTAGTGGTTTGGGAGGGTCCGAGCAGTACTTC
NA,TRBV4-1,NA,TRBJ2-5,CASSQDREETQYF,TGCGCCAGCAGCCAAGACCGGGAAGAGACCCAGTACTTC
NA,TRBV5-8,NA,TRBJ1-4,CASSLVATDEKLFF,TGTGCCAGCAGCTTGGTCGCTACGGATGAAAAACTGTTTTTT
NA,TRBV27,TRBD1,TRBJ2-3,CASSLPTGGTDTQYF,TGTGCCAGCAGTCTGCCGACAGGGGGGACAGATACGCAGTATTTT
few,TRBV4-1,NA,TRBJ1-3,CASSPRISGTIYF,TGCGCCAGCAGCCCGAGAATCTCGGGCACCATATATTTT
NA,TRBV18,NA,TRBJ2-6,CASSPDRNSGANVLTF,TGTGCCAGCTCACCGGACAGAAACTCTGGGGCCAACGTCCTGACTTTC
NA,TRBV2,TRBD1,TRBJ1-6,CASSGGQGAFNSPLHF,TGTGCCAGCAGCGGGGGACAGGGGGCTTTCAATTCACCCCTCCACTTT
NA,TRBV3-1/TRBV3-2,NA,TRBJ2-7,CASSQGVGRTYEQYF,TGTGCCAGCAGCCAAGGGGTTGGGAGGACTTACGAGCAGTACTTC
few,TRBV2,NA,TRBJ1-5,CASSADRENQPQHF,TGTGCCAGCAGTGCCGACCGGGAAAATCAGCCCCAGCATTTT
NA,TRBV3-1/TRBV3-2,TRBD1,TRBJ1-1,CASSQDSPGGMNTEAFF,TGTGCCAGCAGCCAAGATTCCCCAGGGGGCATGAACACTGAAGCTTTCTTT
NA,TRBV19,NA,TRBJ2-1,CASARRVSYNEQFF,TGTGCCAGTGCGAGGAGGGTCTCCTACAATGAGCAGTTCTTC
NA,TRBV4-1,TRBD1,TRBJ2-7,CASSQAGTGDEQYF,TGCGCCAGCAGCCAAGCCGGGACAGGGGACGAGCAGTACTTC
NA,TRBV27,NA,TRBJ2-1,CASSATVENEQFF,TGTGCCAGCAGTGCTACCGTTGAGAATGAGCAGTTCTTC
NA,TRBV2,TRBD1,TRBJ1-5,CASSSTGVGNQPQHF,TGTGCCAGCAGTTCGACAGGGGTAGGTAATCAGCCCCAGCATTTT
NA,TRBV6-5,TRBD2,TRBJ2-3,CASTRGTGGTDTQYF,TGTGCCAGCACGCGGGGGACGGGGGGCACAGATACGCAGTATTTT
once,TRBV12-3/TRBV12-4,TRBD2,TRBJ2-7,CASETSGSYEQYF,TGTGCCAGCGAGACTAGCGGATCTTACGAGCAGTACTTC
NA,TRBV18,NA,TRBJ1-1,CASSLQGGTEAFF,TGTGCCAGCTCACTACAGGGTGGTACTGAAGCTTTCTTT
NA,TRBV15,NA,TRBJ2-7,CATSRGRSYEQYF,TGTGCCACCAGCAGAGGACGGAGCTACGAGCAGTACTTC